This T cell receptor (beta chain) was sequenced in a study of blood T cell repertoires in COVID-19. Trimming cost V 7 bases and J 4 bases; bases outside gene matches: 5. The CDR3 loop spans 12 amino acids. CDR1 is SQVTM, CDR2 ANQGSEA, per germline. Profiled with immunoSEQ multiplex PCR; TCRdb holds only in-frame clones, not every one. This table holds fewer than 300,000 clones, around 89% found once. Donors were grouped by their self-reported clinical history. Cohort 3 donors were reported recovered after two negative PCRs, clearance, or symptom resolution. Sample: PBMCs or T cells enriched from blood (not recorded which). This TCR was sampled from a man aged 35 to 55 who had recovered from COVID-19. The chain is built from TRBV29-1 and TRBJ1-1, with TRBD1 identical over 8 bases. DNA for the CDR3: TGCAGCGCCTCGACAGGGGTCACTGAAGCTTTCTTT. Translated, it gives CSASTGVTEAFF.